The sequence of this T cell receptor (beta chain) was determined in a study of T cell changes during pregnancy in multiple sclerosis. The method was immunoSEQ multiplex PCR; TCRdb's version includes in-frame clones alone and lacks a portion of them. The repertoire consists of about 61,000 clones, with just under 90% occurring once and the leading ten covering approximately 1%. CDR3 length equals 14 residues. Germline lookup yields CDR1 SGHDT and CDR2 YYEEEE. V dropped 4 bases and J dropped 5 bases, with 13 bases sitting between them. The rearrangement links TRBV5-6 to TRBJ1-5, with D perhaps matching TRBD1 (6 bases). Specimen: peripheral blood, collected in the first trimester of pregnancy. This TCR was sampled from a female donor in good health, enrolled as a control in a pregnancy study. CDR3 sequence reads: CASSVGTHDQPQHF. In nucleotides, the CDR3 is TGTGCCAGCAGCGTTGGGACACACGATCAGCCCCAGCATTTT.